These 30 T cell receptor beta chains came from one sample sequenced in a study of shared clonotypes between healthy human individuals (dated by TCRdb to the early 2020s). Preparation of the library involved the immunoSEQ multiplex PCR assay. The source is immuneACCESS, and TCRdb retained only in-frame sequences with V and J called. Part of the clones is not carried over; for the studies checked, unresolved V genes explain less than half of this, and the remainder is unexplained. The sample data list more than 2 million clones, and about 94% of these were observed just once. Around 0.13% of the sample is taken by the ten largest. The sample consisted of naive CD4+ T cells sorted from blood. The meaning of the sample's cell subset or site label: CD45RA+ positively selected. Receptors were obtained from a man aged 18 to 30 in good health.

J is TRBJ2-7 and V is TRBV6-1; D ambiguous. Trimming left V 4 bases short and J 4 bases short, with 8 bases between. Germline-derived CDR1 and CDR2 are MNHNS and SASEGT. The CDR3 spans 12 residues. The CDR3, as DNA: TGTGCCAGCAGTGGACAACATTACGAGCAGTACTTC. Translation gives CASSGQHYEQYF.

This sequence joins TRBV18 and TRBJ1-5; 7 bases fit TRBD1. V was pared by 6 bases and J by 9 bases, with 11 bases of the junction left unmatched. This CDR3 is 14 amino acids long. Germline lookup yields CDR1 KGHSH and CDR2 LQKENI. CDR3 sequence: CASSHGDSQRPQHF. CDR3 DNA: TGTGCCAGCTCGCACGGGGACAGCCAAAGGCCCCAGCATTTT.

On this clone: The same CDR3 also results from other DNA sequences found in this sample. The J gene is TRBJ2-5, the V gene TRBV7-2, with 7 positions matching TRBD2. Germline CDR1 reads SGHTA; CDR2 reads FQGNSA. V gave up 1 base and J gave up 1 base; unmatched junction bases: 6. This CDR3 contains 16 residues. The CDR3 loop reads CASSLVGTSAQETQYF. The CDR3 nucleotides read TGTGCCAGCAGCTTAGTTGGAACTAGCGCCCAAGAGACCCAGTACTTC.

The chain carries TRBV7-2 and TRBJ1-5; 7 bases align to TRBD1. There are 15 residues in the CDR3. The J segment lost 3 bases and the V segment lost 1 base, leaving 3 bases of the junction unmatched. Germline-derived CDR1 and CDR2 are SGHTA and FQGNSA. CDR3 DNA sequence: TGTGCCAGCAGCTTAGGGGACAGCACCAATCAGCCCCAGCATTTT. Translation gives CASSLGDSTNQPQHF.

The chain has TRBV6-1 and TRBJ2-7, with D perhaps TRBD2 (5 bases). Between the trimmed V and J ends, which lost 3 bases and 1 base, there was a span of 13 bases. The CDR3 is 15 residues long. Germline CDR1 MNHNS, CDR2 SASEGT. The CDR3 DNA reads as TGTGCCAGCAGTGACCAAGGACTGGTGTCCTACGAGCAGTACTTC. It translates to CASSDQGLVSYEQYF.

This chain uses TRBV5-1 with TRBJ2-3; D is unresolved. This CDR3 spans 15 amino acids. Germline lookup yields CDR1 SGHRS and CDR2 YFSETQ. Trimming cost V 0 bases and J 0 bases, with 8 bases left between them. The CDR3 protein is CASSLGGWSTDTQYF. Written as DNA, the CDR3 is TGCGCCAGCAGCTTGGGTGGGTGGAGCACAGATACGCAGTATTTT. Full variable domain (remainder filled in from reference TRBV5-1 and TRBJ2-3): KAGVTQTPRYLIKTRGQQVTLSCSPISGHRSVSWYQQTPGQGLQFLFEYFSETQRNKGNFPGRFSGRQFSNSRSEMNVSTLELGDSALYLCASSLGGWSTDTQYFGPGTRLTVL.

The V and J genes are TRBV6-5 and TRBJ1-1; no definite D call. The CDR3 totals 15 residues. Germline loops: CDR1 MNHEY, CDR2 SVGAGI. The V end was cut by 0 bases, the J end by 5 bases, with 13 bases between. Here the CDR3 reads CASSYSRSGGTEAFF. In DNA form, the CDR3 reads TGTGCCAGCAGTTACTCGAGGTCCGGAGGAACTGAAGCTTTCTTT.

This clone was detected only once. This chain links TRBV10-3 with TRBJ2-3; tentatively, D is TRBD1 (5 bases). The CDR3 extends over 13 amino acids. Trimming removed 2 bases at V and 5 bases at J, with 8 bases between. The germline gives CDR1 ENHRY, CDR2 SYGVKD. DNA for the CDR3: TGTGCCATCAGTGAGGGGGCCGGAGATACGCAGTATTTT. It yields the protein CAISEGAGDTQYF.

The CDR3 sequence is CASSGDKNIQYF. DNA for the CDR3: TGTGCCAGCAGTGGCGACAAAAACATTCAGTACTTC. The chain has TRBV2 and TRBJ2-4; unclear D gene. Germline V lookup: CDR1 SNHLY, CDR2 FYNNEI. V lost 4 bases and J 3 bases, leaving 4 bases between the germline ends. This CDR3 has 12 amino acids.

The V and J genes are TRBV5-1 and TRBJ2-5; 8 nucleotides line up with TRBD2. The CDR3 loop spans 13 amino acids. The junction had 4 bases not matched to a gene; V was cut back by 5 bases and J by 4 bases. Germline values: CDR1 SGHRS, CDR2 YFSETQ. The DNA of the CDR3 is TGCGCCAGCAGTCGCGGGGGGCCAGAGACCCAGTACTTC. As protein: CASSRGGPETQYF.

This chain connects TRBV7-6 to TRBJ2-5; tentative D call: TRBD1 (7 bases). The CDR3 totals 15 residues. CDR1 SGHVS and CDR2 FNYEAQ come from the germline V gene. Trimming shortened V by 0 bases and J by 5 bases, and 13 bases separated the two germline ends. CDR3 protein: CASSLARSGGETQYF. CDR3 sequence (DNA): TGTGCCAGCAGCTTAGCGCGATCAGGGGGGGAGACCCAGTACTTC.

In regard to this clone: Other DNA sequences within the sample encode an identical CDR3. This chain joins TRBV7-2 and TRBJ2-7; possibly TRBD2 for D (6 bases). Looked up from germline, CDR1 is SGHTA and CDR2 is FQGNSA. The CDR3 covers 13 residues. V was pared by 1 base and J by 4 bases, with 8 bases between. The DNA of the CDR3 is TGTGCCAGCAGCTTAGAGGGGAGGTACGAGCAGTACTTC. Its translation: CASSLEGRYEQYF.

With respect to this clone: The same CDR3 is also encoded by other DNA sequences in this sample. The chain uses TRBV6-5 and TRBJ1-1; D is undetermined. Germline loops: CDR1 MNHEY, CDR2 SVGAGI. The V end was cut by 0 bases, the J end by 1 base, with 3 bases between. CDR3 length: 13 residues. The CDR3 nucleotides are TGTGCCAGCAGTTACTCGACGAACACTGAAGCTTTCTTT. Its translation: CASSYSTNTEAFF.

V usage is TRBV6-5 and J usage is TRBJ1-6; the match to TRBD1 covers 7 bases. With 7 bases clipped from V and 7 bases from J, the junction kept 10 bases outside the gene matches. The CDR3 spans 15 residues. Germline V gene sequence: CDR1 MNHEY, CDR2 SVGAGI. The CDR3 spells CASNNLGQWNSPLHF. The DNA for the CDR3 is TGTGCCAGCAACAACCTGGGACAGTGGAATTCACCCCTCCACTTT.

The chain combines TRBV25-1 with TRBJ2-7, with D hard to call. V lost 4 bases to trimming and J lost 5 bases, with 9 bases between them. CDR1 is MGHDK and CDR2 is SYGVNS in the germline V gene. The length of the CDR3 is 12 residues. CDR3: CASSVFGDEQYF. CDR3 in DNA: TGTGCCAGCAGTGTATTCGGAGACGAGCAGTACTTC.

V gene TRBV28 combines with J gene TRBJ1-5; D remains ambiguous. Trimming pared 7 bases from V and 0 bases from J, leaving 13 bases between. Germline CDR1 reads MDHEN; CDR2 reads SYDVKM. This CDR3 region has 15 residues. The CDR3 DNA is TGTGCCAGCAATCTTGGGGTTCCTAGCAATCAGCCCCAGCATTTT. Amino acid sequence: CASNLGVPSNQPQHF.

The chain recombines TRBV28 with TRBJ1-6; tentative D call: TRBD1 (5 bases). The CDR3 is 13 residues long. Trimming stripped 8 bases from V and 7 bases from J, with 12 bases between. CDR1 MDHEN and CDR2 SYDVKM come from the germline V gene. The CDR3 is CASLFGGNSPLHF. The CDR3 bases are TGTGCCAGCCTCTTTGGGGGGAATTCACCCCTCCACTTT.

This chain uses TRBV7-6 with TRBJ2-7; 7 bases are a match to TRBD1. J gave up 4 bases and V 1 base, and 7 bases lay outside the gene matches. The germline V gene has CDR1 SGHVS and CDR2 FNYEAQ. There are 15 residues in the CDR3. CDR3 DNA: TGTGCCAGCAGCTTAGGACAGGGTCCTCGGTACGAGCAGTACTTC. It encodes CASSLGQGPRYEQYF.

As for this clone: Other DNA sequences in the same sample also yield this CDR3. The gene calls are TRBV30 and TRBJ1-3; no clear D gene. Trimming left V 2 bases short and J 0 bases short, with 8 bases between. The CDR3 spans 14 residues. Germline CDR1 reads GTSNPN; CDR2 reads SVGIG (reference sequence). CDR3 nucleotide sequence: TGTGCCTGGAGTCGAGATAACTCTGGAAACACCATATATTTT. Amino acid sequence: CAWSRDNSGNTIYF. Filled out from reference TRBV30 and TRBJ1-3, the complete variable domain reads SQTIHQWPATLVQPVGSPLSLECTVEGTSNPNLYWYRQAAGRGLQLLFYSVGIGQISSEVPQNLSASRPQDRQFILSSKKLLLSDSGFYLCAWSRDNSGNTIYFGEGSWLTVV.

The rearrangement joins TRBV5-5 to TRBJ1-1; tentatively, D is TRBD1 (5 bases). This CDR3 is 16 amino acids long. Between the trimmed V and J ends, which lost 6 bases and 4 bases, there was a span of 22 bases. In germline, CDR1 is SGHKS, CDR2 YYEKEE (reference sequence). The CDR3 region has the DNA TGTGCCAGCACCCATACTTGGGACCGCTGGAGCACTGAAGCTTTCTTT. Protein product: CASTHTWDRWSTEAFF.

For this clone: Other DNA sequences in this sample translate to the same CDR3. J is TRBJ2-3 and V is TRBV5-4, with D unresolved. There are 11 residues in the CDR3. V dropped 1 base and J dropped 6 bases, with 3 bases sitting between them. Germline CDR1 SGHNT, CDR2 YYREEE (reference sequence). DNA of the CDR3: TGTGCCAGCAGCTTGTCCGATACGCAGTATTTT. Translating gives CASSLSDTQYF.

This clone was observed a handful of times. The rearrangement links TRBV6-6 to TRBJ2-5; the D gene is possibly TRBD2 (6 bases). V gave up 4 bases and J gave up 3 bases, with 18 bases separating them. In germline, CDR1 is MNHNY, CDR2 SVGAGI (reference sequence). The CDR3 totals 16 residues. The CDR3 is CASSSPTGRGKETQYF. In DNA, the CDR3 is TGTGCCAGCAGTTCCCCGACCGGACGGGGGAAAGAGACCCAGTACTTC.

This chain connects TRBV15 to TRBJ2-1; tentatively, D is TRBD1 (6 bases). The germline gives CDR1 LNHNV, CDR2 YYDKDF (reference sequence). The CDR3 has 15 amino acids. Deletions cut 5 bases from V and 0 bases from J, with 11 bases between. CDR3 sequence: CATSRDTNSYNEQFF. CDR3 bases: TGTGCCACCAGCCGGGACACAAACTCCTACAATGAGCAGTTCTTC.

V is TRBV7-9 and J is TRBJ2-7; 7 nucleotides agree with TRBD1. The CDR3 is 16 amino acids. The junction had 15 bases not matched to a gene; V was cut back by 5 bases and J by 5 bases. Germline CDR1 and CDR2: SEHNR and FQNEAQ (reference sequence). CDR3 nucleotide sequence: TGTGCCAGCAGCCCGATTGGACAGGCTCCACGTGACGAGCAGTACTTC. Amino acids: CASSPIGQAPRDEQYF.

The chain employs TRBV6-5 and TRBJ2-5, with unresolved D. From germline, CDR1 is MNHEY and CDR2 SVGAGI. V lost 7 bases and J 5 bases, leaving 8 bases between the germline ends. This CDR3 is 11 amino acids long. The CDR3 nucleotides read TGTGCCAGCACAAGGGATGAGACCCAGTACTTC. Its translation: CASTRDETQYF.

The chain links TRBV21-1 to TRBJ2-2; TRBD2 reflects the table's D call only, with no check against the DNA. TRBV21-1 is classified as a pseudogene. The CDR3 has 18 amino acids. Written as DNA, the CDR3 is TGTGCCAGCAGCAAAATTACTAGCGGGAGGTCGAACACCGGGGAGCTGTTTTTT. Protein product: CASSKITSGRSNTGELFF.

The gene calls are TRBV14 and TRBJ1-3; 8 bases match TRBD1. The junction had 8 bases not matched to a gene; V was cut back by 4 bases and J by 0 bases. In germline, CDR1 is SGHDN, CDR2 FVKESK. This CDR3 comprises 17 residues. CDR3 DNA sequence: TGTGCCAGCAGCCTTGGACAGGGATTAAGCTCTGGAAACACCATATATTTT. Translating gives CASSLGQGLSSGNTIYF.

CDR3 DNA sequence: TGTGCCAGTAGTATAGAGGGGACCAATCAGCCCCAGCATTTT. This gives the protein CASSIEGTNQPQHF. V gene TRBV19 combines with J gene TRBJ1-5, with D perhaps TRBD1 (5 bases). V lost 0 bases and J lost 3, with 6 bases in between. The CDR3 is 14 residues long. Germline CDR1 LNHDA, CDR2 SQIVND (reference sequence).

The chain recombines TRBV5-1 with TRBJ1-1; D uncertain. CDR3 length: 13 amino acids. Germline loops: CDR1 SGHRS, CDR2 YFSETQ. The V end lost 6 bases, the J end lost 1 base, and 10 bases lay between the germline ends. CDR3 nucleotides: TGCGCCAGCAAGAGGTTAGGGAACACTGAAGCTTTCTTT. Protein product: CASKRLGNTEAFF.

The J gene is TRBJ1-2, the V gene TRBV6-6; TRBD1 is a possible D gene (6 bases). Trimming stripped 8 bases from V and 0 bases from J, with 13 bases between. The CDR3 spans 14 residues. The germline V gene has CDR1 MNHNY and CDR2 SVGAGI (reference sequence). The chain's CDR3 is CASGNRAPNYGYTF. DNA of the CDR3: TGTGCCAGCGGGAACAGGGCCCCTAACTATGGCTACACCTTC.